This section outlines one T cell receptor (beta chain) sequence together with its context. The antigen is unknown. The entry originates in a study of shared clonotypes between healthy human individuals. Across the whole study: Serving as donors were a couple of women and a few men, whose ages spanned 18 to 49. Findings and limits, study-wide: The sharing of roughly 5% of naive CD4 clonotypes was seen across a handful of donors.

The CDR3 sequence is 15 residues long. CDR1 is LNHDA and CDR2 is SQIVND in the germline V gene (reference sequence). The V and J ends lost 5 bases and 0 bases, in that order; junction bases with no gene match: 5. The repertoire was sequenced with immunoSEQ multiplex PCR; TCRdb's copy has only in-frame clones and lacks some. This sample has a few hundred thousand clones, with roughly 96% found just once. Naive CD8 cells, CD45RO-negative and positively selected for CCR7, excluded terminally differentiated effector memory CD45RA+ cells. Sequenced: naive CD8+ T cells sorted from blood. The sequence was obtained from a woman aged 25 to 39 in good health. The genes are TRBV19 and TRBJ2-3; 7 nucleotides agree with TRBD1. As DNA, the CDR3 is TGTGCCAGTAGTTCGACAGGGCCTAGCACAGATACGCAGTATTTT. This gives the protein CASSSTGPSTDTQYF.